A single sample gave rise to the 13 T cell receptor beta chains below, sequenced in a study of cytomegalovirus exposure and HLA in healthy donors. It was with 60 Vbeta and 13 Jbeta primers that the PCR ran. This table comes from immunoSEQ multiplex PCR, and its TCRdb copy is limited to in-frame clones, with some not included. Found here are approximately 100,000 clones, 74% of them singletons; the top ten hold approximately 2.2%. Sequencing used PBMCs. Receptor source: a human donor in good health.

The chain uses TRBV2 and TRBJ1-1; 7 bases match TRBD1. CDR3 length: 14 amino acids. V lost 3 bases, J lost 1 base, and 2 bases stayed unmatched. CDR1 and CDR2 from the germline V gene are SNHLY and FYNNEI. CDR3 DNA: TGTGCCAGCAGTGATACAGGGGCGAACACTGAAGCTTTCTTT. Its protein is CASSDTGANTEAFF. Variable domain in full (rest from reference TRBV2 and TRBJ1-1): EPEVTQTPSHQVTQMGQEVILRCVPISNHLYFYWYRQILGQKVEFLVSFYNNEISEKSEIFDDQFSVERPDGSNFTLKIRSTKLEDSAMYFCASSDTGANTEAFFGQGTRLTVV.

The chain couples TRBV2 to TRBJ1-1, with 9 bases that match TRBD1. The CDR3 runs 17 residues. J lost 3 bases, V lost 4 bases, and 12 bases had no gene match. Per the germline V gene, CDR1 is SNHLY and CDR2 is FYNNEI. CDR3 bases: TGTGCCAGCAGTGTAGGACAGGGGAGTGTGGGAGACACTGAAGCTTTCTTT. It yields the protein CASSVGQGSVGDTEAFF.

This chain uses TRBV7-8 with TRBJ2-1; TRBD1 matches at 10 bases. V shed 5 bases, J shed 10 bases, and the junction held 11 bases outside the gene matches. Germline V gene data show CDR1 as SGHVS and CDR2 as FQNEAQ. CDR3 size: 15 residues. CDR3 sequence (DNA): TGTGCCAGCAGCATAGACAGGGGGCTGCTTGGGGAGCAGTTCTTC. Translation: CASSIDRGLLGEQFF. The complete variable domain, with remaining parts taken from reference TRBV7-8 and TRBJ2-1, reads GAGVSQSPRYKVAKRGQDVALRCDPISGHVSLFWYQQALGQGPEFLTYFQNEAQLDKSGLPSDRFFAERPEGSVSTLKIQRTQQEDSAVYLCASSIDRGLLGEQFFGPGTRLTVL.

The rearrangement joins TRBV19 to TRBJ2-3; 7 bases map to TRBD1. After removal of 3 bases from V and 6 bases from J, the junction contained 3 bases not matched to a gene. CDR3 size: 13 residues. In germline, CDR1 is LNHDA, CDR2 SQIVND (reference sequence). CDR3 in amino acids: CASSMNRGDTQYF. CDR3 bases: TGTGCCAGTAGTATGAACAGGGGTGATACGCAGTATTTT.

J is TRBJ2-5 and V is TRBV6-5; D remains ambiguous. The J call is uncertain, as TRBJ2-7 better fits the DNA end. This CDR3 contains 14 residues. Germline V gives CDR1 MNHEY, CDR2 SVGAGI. CDR3 bases: TGTGCCAGCAGTTTAGGCCCCACCGGGTACGAGCAGTACTTC. It encodes CASSLGPTGYEQYF.

The rearrangement uses TRBV7-9 and TRBJ2-7, with D possibly TRBD1 on 6 matching bases. The germline V gene has CDR1 SEHNR and CDR2 FQNEAQ (reference sequence). CDR3 size: 15 residues. Trimming pared 5 bases from V and 2 bases from J, leaving 16 bases between. The CDR3: CASSRSTTGAYEQYF. DNA for the CDR3: TGTGCCAGCAGCCGATCAACGACAGGAGCCTACGAGCAGTACTTC.

The chain couples TRBV13 to TRBJ1-3, with 9 bases aligning to TRBD1. In germline, CDR1 is PRHDT, CDR2 FYEKMQ (reference sequence). The J segment lost 2 bases and the V segment lost 5 bases, leaving 7 bases of the junction unmatched. This CDR3 has 16 amino acids. The CDR3 coding sequence is TGTGCCAGCAGCCCGAGGACAGGGGCCGCTGGAAACACCATATATTTT. Encoded protein: CASSPRTGAAGNTIYF. Full variable domain (remainder filled in from reference TRBV13 and TRBJ1-3): AAGVIQSPRHLIKEKRETATLKCYPIPRHDTVYWYQQGPGQDPQFLISFYEKMQSDKGSIPDRFSAQQFSDYHSELNMSSLELGDSALYFCASSPRTGAAGNTIYFGEGSWLTVV.

The chain employs TRBV6-1 and TRBJ2-2; 8 bases line up with TRBD1. CDR1 and CDR2 from the germline V gene are MNHNS and SASEGT. V was pared by 2 bases and J by 7 bases, with 6 bases of the junction left unmatched. The CDR3 has 15 residues. The CDR3 region is CASSERQGAIGELFF. The CDR3 DNA reads as TGTGCCAGCAGTGAACGGCAGGGGGCAATCGGGGAGCTGTTTTTT.

The chain combines TRBV11-3 with TRBJ2-3; 10 bases map to TRBD2. Germline V gene sequence: CDR1 SGHNT, CDR2 YENEEA. This CDR3 has 16 residues. V shed 8 bases and J 3 bases; nucleotides not matched to a gene: 11. The CDR3 reads CASRRLAGASTDTQYF. CDR3 nucleotide sequence: TGTGCCAGCCGACGGCTAGCGGGAGCCTCGACAGATACGCAGTATTTT.

This clone was seen only a few times. V gene TRBV30 combines with J gene TRBJ2-7; D gene uncertain. Germline V gene lookup returns CDR1 GTSNPN and CDR2 SVGIG (reference sequence). V lost 2 bases, J lost 3 bases, and 5 bases lay in between. The CDR3 extends over 11 amino acids. The CDR3 sequence is CAWSSGYEQYF. CDR3 sequence (DNA): TGTGCCTGGAGTTCAGGCTACGAGCAGTACTTC.

V and J are TRBV5-1 and TRBJ2-5, with D maybe TRBD2 (6 bases). V was cut by 0 bases and J by 4 bases, with 13 bases left in between. The CDR3 is 15 amino acids. The germline V gene has CDR1 SGHRS and CDR2 YFSETQ. This CDR3 reads CASSLAGSSGETQYF. The CDR3 DNA is TGCGCCAGCAGCTTGGCGGGGAGTAGCGGAGAGACCCAGTACTTC.

J is TRBJ1-6 and V is TRBV5-4; 8 bases agree with TRBD1. Germline V gene lookup returns CDR1 SGHNT and CDR2 YYREEE (reference sequence). Trimming at V came to 4 bases and at J to 14 bases, leaving 2 bases not matched to a gene. There are 11 residues in the CDR3. Written as DNA, the CDR3 is TGTGCCAGCAGCGGGACAGGTACCCTCCACTTT. Protein product: CASSGTGTLHF.

The sample holds a few counts of this clone. J is TRBJ2-7 and V is TRBV6-6; TRBD1 matches 8 bases. The CDR3 contains 14 residues. V lost 4 bases and J lost 2; bases outside the gene matches: 4. Germline loops: CDR1 MNHNY, CDR2 SVGAGI (reference sequence). CDR3 amino acids: CASSFDRGTYEQYF. In nucleotides, the CDR3 is TGTGCCAGCAGTTTCGACAGGGGTACCTACGAGCAGTACTTC.